The T cell receptor beta chain under discussion was sequenced for a study of a mutant IDH1 vaccine in newly diagnosed glioma. Across the whole study: Every participant had undergone radiotherapy, temozolomide, or both before, and most underwent both.

The repertoire was sequenced with immunoSEQ multiplex PCR; TCRdb's copy has only in-frame clones and lacks some. The sample records around 92,000 clones, 83% being singletons. V was trimmed by 4 bases and J by 8 bases, leaving 20 bases between them. The V gene's germline CDR1 is LNHDA and CDR2 SQIVND (reference sequence). The CDR3 has 15 amino acids. Worth noting for this clone: Its antigen is currently unknown.

Points from the study as a whole: Of all patients, about 93% showed vaccine-induced immune responses.

Time point given: baseline, week 1 (first vaccination visit). Treatment defined: pre-vaccination baseline after standard-of-care therapy. Donors had new IDH1-mutant astrocytomas of WHO grade 3 or 4 (ATRX-lost). The sequences come from PBMCs, collected from a glioma patient treated with radiotherapy, temozolomide or both. The sequence came from a woman aged 50 to 65 with glioma. The chain uses TRBV19 and TRBJ1-2; D perhaps matches TRBD1 (6 bases). The chain's CDR3 is CASSTEGGKTGGYTF. CDR3 nucleotide sequence: TGTGCCAGTAGTACTGAGGGGGGCAAGACGGGAGGCTACACCTTC.